The rows below give T cell receptor beta chains drawn from one sample of a study of blood T cell repertoires in COVID-19. The method was immunoSEQ multiplex PCR; TCRdb's version includes in-frame clones alone and lacks a portion of them. Of under 200,000 clones in the sample, approximately 87% were seen once. The sample comprised peripheral blood. All receptors come from a man in his late teens or twenties with active or convalescent COVID-19. The CDR3 runs from the conserved cysteine through the conserved F or W. A D gene is named only where the DNA matches it firmly.

CDR3nt	CDR3aa	d_gene	v_gene	j_gene
TGTGCCAGCAGCCGCCGGGACAGGGGGTACGAGCAGTACTTC	CASSRRDRGYEQYF	TRBD1	TRBV3-1/TRBV3-2	TRBJ2-7
TGTGCCAGCAGCGAGGGACTAGCGGGAGCCTACGAGCAGTACTTC	CASSEGLAGAYEQYF	TRBD2	TRBV9	TRBJ2-7
TGTGCCAGCAGCTTTTCGAAAGGGGACTACGAGCAGTACTTC	CASSFSKGDYEQYF	.	TRBV11-3	TRBJ2-7
TGTGCCAGTAGATCCGCTAGCGGGGGTGATACCGGGGAGCTGTTTTTT	CASRSASGGDTGELFF	TRBD2	TRBV19	TRBJ2-2
TGTGCCAGCAGCGCGGGACAGTCTGAAGCTTTCTTT	CASSAGQSEAFF	TRBD1	TRBV7-9	TRBJ1-1
TGCGCCAGCAGCGCGGGACAGCTAGGCGCTGAAGCTTTCTTT	CASSAGQLGAEAFF	TRBD1	TRBV5-1	TRBJ1-1
TGTGCCAGCAGCCGGACAGGGGACGGCTACACCTTC	CASSRTGDGYTF	TRBD1	TRBV6-6	TRBJ1-2
TGTGCCAGCAGCCAATCTAGGGGGGGTAATCAGCCCCAGCATTTT	CASSQSRGGNQPQHF	.	TRBV4-2	TRBJ1-5
TGTGCCAGCAGTTACTCGGCGAGGTGGGGCTTTCGGCAGCCCCAGCATTTT	CASSYSARWGFRQPQHF	.	TRBV6-2/TRBV6-3	TRBJ1-5
TGTGCCACCAGTGATTTGGTAGCGGGAGGGCCCGCCAATGAGCAGTTCTTC	CATSDLVAGGPANEQFF	TRBD2	TRBV24-1	TRBJ2-1
TGTGCCTCCCTGGCAAGAAACTATGGCTACACCTTC	CASLARNYGYTF	.	TRBV6-5	TRBJ1-2
TGTGCCAGCAGCCAAGGGACAGGCGATTATCGGGGAAACACCATATATTTT	CASSQGTGDYRGNTIYF	TRBD1	TRBV4-2	TRBJ1-3
TGCGCCAGCAGTCACCCAGGGGCGAACACCGGGGAGCTGTTTTTT	CASSHPGANTGELFF	.	TRBV23-1	TRBJ2-2
TGTGCCAGCAGTCTAGCTGGACTAGCGTACAATGAGCAGTTCTTC	CASSLAGLAYNEQFF	TRBD2	TRBV6-5	TRBJ2-1